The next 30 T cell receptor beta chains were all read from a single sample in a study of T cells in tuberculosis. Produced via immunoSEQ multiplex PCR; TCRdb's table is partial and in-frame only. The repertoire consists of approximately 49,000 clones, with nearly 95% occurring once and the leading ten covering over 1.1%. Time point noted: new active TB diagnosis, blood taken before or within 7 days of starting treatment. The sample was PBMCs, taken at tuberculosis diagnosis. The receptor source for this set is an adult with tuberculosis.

CDR3 bases: TGTGCCAGCGACAACGTAGGGGCCGGGGCCAACGTCCTGACTTTC. Protein sequence: CASDNVGAGANVLTF. V usage is TRBV7-9 and J usage is TRBJ2-6, with D maybe TRBD1 (5 bases). Germline CDR1 is SEHNR and CDR2 is FQNEAQ (reference sequence). The CDR3 totals 15 residues. Between the trimmed V and J ends, which lost 8 bases and 4 bases, there was a span of 15 bases.

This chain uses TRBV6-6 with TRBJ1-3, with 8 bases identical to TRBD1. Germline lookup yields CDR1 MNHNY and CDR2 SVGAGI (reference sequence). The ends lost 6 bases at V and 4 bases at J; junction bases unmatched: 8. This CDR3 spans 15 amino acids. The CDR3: CASSRGQGWGNTIYF. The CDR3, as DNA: TGTGCCAGCAGCCGTGGACAGGGCTGGGGAAACACCATATATTTT.

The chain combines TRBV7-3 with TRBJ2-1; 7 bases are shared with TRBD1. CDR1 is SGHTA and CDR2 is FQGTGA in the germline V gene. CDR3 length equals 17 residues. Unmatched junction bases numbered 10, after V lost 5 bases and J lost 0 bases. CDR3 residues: CASSPDRWSGSYNEQFF. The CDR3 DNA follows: TGTGCCAGCAGCCCGGACAGGTGGAGTGGCTCCTACAATGAGCAGTTCTTC.

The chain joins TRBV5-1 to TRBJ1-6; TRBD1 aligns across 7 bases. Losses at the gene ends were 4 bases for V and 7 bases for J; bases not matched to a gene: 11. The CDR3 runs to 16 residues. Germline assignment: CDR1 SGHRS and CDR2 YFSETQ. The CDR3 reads CASSRGRQGENSPLHF. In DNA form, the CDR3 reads TGCGCCAGCAGCCGGGGTCGACAGGGAGAAAATTCACCCCTCCACTTT. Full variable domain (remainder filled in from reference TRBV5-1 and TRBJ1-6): KAGVTQTPRYLIKTRGQQVTLSCSPISGHRSVSWYQQTPGQGLQFLFEYFSETQRNKGNFPGRFSGRQFSNSRSEMNVSTLELGDSALYLCASSRGRQGENSPLHFGNGTRLTVT.

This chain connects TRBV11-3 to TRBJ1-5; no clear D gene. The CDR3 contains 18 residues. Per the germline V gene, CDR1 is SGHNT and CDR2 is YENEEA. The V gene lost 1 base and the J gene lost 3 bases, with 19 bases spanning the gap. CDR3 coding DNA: TGTGCCAGCAGCTTAGGAGGCTGTAGAGTGTTATCCAATCAGCCCCAGCATTTT. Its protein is CASSLGGCRVLSNQPQHF.

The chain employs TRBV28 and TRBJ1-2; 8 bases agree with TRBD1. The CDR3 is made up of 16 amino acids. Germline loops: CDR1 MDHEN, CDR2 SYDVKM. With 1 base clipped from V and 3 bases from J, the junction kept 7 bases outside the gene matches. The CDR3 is CASSLFPRGRDYGYTF. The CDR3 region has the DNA TGTGCCAGCAGTTTATTCCCCAGGGGGCGCGACTATGGCTACACCTTC.

CDR3 sequence: CASSRDTYNEQFF. The CDR3 DNA reads as TGTGCCAGCAGCCGGGACACCTACAATGAGCAGTTCTTC. This chain uses TRBV5-4 with TRBJ2-1; TRBD1 might be the D (6 bases). The CDR3 has 13 amino acids. Trimming removed 4 bases from V and 2 bases from J, with 7 bases in between. Germline V lookup: CDR1 SGHNT, CDR2 YYREEE (reference sequence).

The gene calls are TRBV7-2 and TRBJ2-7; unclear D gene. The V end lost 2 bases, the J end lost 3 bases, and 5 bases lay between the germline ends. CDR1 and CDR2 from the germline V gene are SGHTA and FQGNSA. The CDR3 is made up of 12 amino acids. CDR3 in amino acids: CASSLSSYEQYF. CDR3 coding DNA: TGTGCCAGCAGCTTATCCAGCTACGAGCAGTACTTC.

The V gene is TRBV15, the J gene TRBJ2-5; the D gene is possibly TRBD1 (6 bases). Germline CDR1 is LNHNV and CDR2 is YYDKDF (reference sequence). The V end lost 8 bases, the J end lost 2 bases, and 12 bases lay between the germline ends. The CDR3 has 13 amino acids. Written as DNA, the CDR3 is TGTGCCACCCTAACAGGGCCACAAGAGACCCAGTACTTC. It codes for CATLTGPQETQYF.

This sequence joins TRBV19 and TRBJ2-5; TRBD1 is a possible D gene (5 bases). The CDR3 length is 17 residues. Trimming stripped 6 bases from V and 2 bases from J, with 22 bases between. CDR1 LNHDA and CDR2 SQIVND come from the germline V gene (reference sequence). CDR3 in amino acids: CASSITAGQGLQETQYF. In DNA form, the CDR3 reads TGTGCCAGTAGCATTACGGCCGGGCAGGGCCTACAAGAGACCCAGTACTTC.

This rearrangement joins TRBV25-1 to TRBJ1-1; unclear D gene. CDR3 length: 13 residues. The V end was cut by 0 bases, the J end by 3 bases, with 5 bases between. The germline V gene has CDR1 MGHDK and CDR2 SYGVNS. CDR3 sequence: CASSEYTDTEAFF. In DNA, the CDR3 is TGTGCCAGCAGTGAATACACGGACACTGAAGCTTTCTTT.

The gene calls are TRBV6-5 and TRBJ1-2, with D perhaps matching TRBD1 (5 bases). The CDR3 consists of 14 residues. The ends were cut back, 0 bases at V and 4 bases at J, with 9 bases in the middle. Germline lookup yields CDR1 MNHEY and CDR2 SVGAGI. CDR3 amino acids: CASSYSDSLYGYTF. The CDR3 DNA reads TGTGCCAGCAGTTACTCCGACAGCCTCTATGGCTACACCTTC.

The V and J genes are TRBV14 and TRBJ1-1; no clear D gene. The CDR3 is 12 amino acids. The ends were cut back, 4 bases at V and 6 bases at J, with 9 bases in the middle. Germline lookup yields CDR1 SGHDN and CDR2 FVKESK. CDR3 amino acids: CASSLGWAEAFF. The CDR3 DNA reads TGTGCCAGCAGCCTCGGGTGGGCTGAAGCTTTCTTT.

For the CDR3, the DNA is TGTGCCAGCAGTTTATCTAGCGGGAGGTACTACGAGCAGTACTTC. It codes for CASSLSSGRYYEQYF. V gene TRBV6-5 combines with J gene TRBJ2-7, with 11 nucleotides matching TRBD2. The germline CDR1 and CDR2 sequences are MNHEY and SVGAGI. This CDR3 comprises 15 residues. The V gene end was trimmed by 4 bases and the J gene end by 3 bases; junction bases not matched to a gene: 5.

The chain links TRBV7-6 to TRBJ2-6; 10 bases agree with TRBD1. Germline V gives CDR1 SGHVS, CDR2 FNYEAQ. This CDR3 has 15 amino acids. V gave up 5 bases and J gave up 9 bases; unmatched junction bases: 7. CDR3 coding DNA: TGTGCCAGCAGCCTCCCCTGGGACAGGGGCAACGTCCTGACTTTC. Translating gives CASSLPWDRGNVLTF.

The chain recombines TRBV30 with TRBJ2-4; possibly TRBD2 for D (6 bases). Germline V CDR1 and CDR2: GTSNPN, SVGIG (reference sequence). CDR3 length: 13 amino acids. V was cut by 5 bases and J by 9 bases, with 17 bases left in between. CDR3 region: CAWAAGPRLIQYF. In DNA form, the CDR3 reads TGTGCCTGGGCGGCGGGACCGCGGCTCATTCAGTACTTC.

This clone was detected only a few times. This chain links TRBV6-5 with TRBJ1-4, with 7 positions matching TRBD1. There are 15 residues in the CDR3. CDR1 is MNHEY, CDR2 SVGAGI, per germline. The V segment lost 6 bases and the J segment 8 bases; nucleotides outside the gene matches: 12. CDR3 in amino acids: CASSPTQGVGEKLFF. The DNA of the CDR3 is TGTGCCAGCAGCCCGACCCAGGGGGTCGGGGAAAAACTGTTTTTT.

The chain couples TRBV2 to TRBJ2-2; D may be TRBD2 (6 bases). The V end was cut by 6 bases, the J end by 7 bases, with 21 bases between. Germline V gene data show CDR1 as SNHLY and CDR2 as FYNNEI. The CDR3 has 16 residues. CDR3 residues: CASSREEVSGYGELFF. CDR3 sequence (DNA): TGTGCCAGCAGCAGGGAAGAGGTCAGCGGGTACGGGGAGCTGTTTTTT.

The CDR3 nucleotides are TGTGCCAGCAGTTTAGTTACGGGAGGGAAGGGTGAGCAGTTCTTC. This gives the protein CASSLVTGGKGEQFF. The chain is built from TRBV27 and TRBJ2-1; 8 nucleotides align to TRBD2. Germline-derived CDR1 and CDR2 are MNHEY and SMNVEV (reference sequence). J gave up 9 bases and V 2 bases, and 9 bases lay outside the gene matches. The CDR3 contains 15 residues.

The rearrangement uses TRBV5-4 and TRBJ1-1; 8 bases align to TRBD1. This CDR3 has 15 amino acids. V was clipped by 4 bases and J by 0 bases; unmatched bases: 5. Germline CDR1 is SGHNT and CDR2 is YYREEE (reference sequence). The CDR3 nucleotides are TGTGCCAGCAGCCCCCAGACAGGGGTGAACACTGAAGCTTTCTTT. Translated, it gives CASSPQTGVNTEAFF.

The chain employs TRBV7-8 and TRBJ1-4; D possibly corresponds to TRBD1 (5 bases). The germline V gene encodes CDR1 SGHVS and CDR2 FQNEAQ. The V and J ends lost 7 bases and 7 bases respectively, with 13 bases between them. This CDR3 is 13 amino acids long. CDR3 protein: CASKGLDREKLFF. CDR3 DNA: TGTGCCAGCAAGGGGTTAGACCGTGAAAAACTGTTTTTT.

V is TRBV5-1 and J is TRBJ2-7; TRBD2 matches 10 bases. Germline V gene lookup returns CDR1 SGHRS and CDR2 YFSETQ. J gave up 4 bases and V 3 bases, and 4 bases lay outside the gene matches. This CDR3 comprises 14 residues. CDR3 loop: CASSSTSGSYEQYF. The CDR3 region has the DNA TGCGCCAGCAGCTCGACTAGCGGGTCTTACGAGCAGTACTTC.

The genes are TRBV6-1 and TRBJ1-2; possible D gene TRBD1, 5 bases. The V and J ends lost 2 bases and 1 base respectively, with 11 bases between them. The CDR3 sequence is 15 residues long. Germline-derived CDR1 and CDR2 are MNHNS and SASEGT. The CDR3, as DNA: TGTGCCAGCAGTGAATTCGGACATCGTAACTATGGCTACACCTTC. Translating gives CASSEFGHRNYGYTF.

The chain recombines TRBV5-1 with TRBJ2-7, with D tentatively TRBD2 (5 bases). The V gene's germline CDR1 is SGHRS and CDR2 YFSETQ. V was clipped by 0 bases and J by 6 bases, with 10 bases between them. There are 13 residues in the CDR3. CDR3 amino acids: CASSLEAGSEQYF. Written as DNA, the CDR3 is TGCGCCAGCAGCTTGGAGGCGGGCTCCGAGCAGTACTTC.

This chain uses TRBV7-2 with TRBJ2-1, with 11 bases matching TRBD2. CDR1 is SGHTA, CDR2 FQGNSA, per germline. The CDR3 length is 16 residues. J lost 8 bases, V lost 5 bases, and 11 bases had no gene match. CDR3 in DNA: TGTGCCAGCAGCCGCTATTTAGCGGGAGGGCGGGATGAGCAGTTCTTC. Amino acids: CASSRYLAGGRDEQFF.

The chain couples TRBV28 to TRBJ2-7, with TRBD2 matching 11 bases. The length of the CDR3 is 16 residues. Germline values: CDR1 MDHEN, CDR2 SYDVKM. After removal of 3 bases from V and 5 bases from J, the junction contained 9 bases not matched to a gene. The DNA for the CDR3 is TGTGCCAGCAGTTTCCCATTAGCGGGGGGGTCCGACGAGCAGTACTTC. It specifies CASSFPLAGGSDEQYF. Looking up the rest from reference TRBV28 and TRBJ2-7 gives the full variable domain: DVKVTQSSRYLVKRTGEKVFLECVQDMDHENMFWYRQDPGLGLRLIYFSYDVKMKEKGDIPEGYSVSREKKERFSLILESASTNQTSMYLCASSFPLAGGSDEQYFGPGTRLTVT.

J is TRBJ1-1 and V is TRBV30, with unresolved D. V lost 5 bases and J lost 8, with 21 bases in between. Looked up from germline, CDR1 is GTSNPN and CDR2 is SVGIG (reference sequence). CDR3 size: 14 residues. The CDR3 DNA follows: TGTGCCTGGGCCCCACTCCCGAGCGTAAAAGAAGCTTTCTTT. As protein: CAWAPLPSVKEAFF.

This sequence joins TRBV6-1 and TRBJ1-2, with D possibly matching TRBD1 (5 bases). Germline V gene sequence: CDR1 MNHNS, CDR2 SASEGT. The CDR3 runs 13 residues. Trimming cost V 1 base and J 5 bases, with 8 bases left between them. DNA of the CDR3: TGTGCCAGCAGTGAAGACGGGGGATATGGCTACACCTTC. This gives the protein CASSEDGGYGYTF.

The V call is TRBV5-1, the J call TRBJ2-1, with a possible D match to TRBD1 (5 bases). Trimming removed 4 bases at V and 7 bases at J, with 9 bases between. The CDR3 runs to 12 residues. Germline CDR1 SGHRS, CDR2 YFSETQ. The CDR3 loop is CASSDQGNEQFF. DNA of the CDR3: TGCGCCAGCAGCGACCAGGGAAATGAGCAGTTCTTC.

CDR3 amino acids: CASSWTGVDEQYF. The CDR3 coding sequence is TGTGCCAGCAGTTGGACAGGGGTCGACGAGCAGTACTTC. The V gene is TRBV28, the J gene TRBJ2-7; TRBD1 agrees at 9 bases. The CDR3 consists of 13 residues. Germline CDR1 and CDR2: MDHEN and SYDVKM. The V gene end was trimmed by 4 bases and the J gene end by 5 bases; junction bases not matched to a gene: 3.